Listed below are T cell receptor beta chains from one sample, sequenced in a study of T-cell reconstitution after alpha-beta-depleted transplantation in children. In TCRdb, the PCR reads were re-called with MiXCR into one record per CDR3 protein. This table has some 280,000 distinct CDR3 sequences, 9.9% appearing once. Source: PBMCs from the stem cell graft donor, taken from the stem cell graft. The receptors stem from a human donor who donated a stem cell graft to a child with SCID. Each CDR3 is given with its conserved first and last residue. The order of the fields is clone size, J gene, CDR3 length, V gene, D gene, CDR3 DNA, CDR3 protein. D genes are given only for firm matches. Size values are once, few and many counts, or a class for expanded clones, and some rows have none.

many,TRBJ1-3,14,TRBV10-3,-,TGTGCCATCATCAACGAGGGCTCTGGAAACACCATATATTTT,CAIINEGSGNTIYF
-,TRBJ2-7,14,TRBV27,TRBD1,TGTGCCAGCAGCAAACAGGGGTTCTACTACGAGCAGTACTTC,CASSKQGFYYEQYF
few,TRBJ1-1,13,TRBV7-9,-,TGTGCCAGCAGCTTAGTTCCGGCCCCTGAAGCTTTCTTT,CASSLVPAPEAFF
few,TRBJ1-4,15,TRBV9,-,TGTGCCAGCAGCGTAGGATTGGGGGATGCTGAAAAACTGTTTTTT,CASSVGLGDAEKLFF
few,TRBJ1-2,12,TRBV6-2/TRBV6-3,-,TGTGCCAGCAGATCTAGACTCTATGGCTACACCTTC,CASRSRLYGYTF
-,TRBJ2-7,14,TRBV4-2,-,TGTGCCAGCAGCCCGGGGGGCCTTGTCTACGAGCAGTACTTC,CASSPGGLVYEQYF
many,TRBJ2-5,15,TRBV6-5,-,TGTGCCAGCAGTTACTCGGGAGCGTACCAAGAGACCCAGTACTTC,CASSYSGAYQETQYF
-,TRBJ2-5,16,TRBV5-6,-,TGTGCCAGCAGCTCCCATGGCCTTCAGTACCAAGAGACCCAGTACTTC,CASSSHGLQYQETQYF
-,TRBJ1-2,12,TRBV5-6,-,TGTGCCAGTTACAGGGAACCCCATGGCTACACCTTC,CASYREPHGYTF
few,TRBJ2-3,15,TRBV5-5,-,TGTGCCAGCAGCAGCCCCCGACTCCCGGGAGATACGCAGTATTTT,CASSSPRLPGDTQYF
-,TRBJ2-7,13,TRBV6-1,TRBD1,TGTGCCAGCACCTACGGGACAGCTTACGAGCAGTACTTC,CASTYGTAYEQYF
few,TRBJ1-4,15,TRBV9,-,TGTGCCAGCAGCGTGGGGGCAAGAGAAAATGAAAAACTGTTTTTT,CASSVGARENEKLFF
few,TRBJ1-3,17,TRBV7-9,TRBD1,TGTGCCAGCAGCCCCCCTTGGGGACAGGGCCTTGGAAACACCATATATTTT,CASSPPWGQGLGNTIYF
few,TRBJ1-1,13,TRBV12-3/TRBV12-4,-,TGTGCCAGCAGTTTCACGGGCCCAGCTGAAGCTTTCTTT,CASSFTGPAEAFF
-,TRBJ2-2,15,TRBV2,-,TGTGCCAGCAATGGGGGATGGTCCGGTCCCGGGGAGCTGTTTTTT,CASNGGWSGPGELFF
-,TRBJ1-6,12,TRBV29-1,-,TGCAGCGCTGGGGGGTATAATTCACCCCTCCACTTT,CSAGGYNSPLHF
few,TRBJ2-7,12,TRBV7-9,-,TGTGCCAGCAGCTTTTCTCAGTGGGAGCAGTACTTC,CASSFSQWEQYF
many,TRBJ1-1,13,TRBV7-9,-,TGTGCCAGCAGTTTTGGAGGGAACACTGAAGCTTTCTTT,CASSFGGNTEAFF
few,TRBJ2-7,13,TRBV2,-,TGTGCCAGCAGGGAGGGACGGGACTACGAGCAGTACTTC,CASREGRDYEQYF
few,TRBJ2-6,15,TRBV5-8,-,TGTGCCACCCCAAACCCCCGGACTGGGGCCAACGTCCTGACTTTC,CATPNPRTGANVLTF
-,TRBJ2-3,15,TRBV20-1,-,TGCAGTGCTAGACAGGCTAGCTGGGGCACAGATACGCAGTATTTT,CSARQASWGTDTQYF
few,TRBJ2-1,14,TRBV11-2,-,TGTGCCAGCAGCTTAATGGGGGGCGGCGATGAGCAGTTCTTC,CASSLMGGGDEQFF
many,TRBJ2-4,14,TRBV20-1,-,TGCAGTGCTAGAGGGTCGGCCTCCAAAAACATTCAGTACTTC,CSARGSASKNIQYF
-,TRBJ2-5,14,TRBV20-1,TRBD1,TGCAGTGCTCCGCTGACAGGGCGTTCAGAGACCCAGTACTTC,CSAPLTGRSETQYF
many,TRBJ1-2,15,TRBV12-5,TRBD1,TGTGCTAGTGGTCCCCCCGGACAGGGCCCCTATGGCTACACCTTC,CASGPPGQGPYGYTF
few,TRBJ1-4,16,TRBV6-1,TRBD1,TGTGCCAGCAGTGCCCGGGACAGGGGTGTCGGTGAAAAACTGTTTTTT,CASSARDRGVGEKLFF
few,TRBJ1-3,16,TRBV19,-,TGTGCCAGTACCGGCGCCGACAGGAGAATAGGAAACACCATATATTTT,CASTGADRRIGNTIYF
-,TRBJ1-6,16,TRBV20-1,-,TGCAGTGCTAGAGCTCCGGACGTCGGATATAATTCACCCCTCCACTTT,CSARAPDVGYNSPLHF
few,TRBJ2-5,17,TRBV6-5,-,TGTGCCAGCAGTTTACTCGGGTCGGACGGGGCTGGAGAGACCCAGTACTTC,CASSLLGSDGAGETQYF
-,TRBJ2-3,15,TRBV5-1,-,TGCGCCAGCACCCGGCGAGGGGGGGCAGGTGATACGCAGTATTTT,CASTRRGGAGDTQYF
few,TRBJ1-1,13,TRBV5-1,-,TGCGCCAGCAGCTCGGTGAACCCGTCAGAAGCTTTCTTT,CASSSVNPSEAFF
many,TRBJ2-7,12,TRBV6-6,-,TGTGCCAGCAGCTACGCCTCCTACGAGCAGTACTTC,CASSYASYEQYF
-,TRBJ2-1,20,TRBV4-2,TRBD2,TGTGCCAGCAGCCAAGAAGCACCTACTAGCGGGGGGGCCCTTCGAAATGAGCAGTTCTTC,CASSQEAPTSGGALRNEQFF
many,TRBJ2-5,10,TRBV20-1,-,TGCAGTGCTGGGGGGGAGACCCAGTACTTC,CSAGGETQYF